Here is one T cell receptor (beta chain) with its context. Its antigen is currently not known. Within one base of it there is no much larger clone, and no base qualities were kept. In light of the paper, this sample's treatment or condition label describes: in vitro stimulation with specific CMV peptide epitopes to enrich CMV-specific T cells. This record belongs to a study of T cell repertoires in cytomegalovirus infection (dated by TCRdb to between 2018 and 2021). Regarding the research as a whole: The peptide stimulations were aimed at well-studied HLA-B-restricted epitopes as well as recently identified HLA-C-restricted CMV epitopes, whose presentation resists viral immunomodulation. The HLA type of each donor mattered for the analysis, because public TCR beta signatures pointed to carriage of CMV infection along with the matching HLA type.

V and J are truncated by 8 bases and 8 bases respectively, leaving an intervening sequence of 12 bases. CDR3 length: 12 amino acids, cysteine to phenylalanine. Only CDR3 DNA is held: 36 bases, read in frame from base 1. As encoded in the germline V gene, CDR1 is MDHEN while CDR2 is SYDVKM. Instrument used: Illumina HiSeq 1500. TCRdb redid the processing of the public reads, applying fastp at Q25 and MiXCR, and retained in-frame beta chains. Rows with a matching CDR3 protein are joined into one entry that keeps the most common DNA and genes. The sample records roughly 350,000 distinct CDR3 sequences, roughly 36% of which are singletons. Approximately 12% of the sample lies in the top ten. Here is what the overall study found, with its caveats: Cumulative frequency of public TCR beta family members discriminated carriers of CMV infection plus the relevant HLA type in this cohort and an independent approximately 400-donor cohort. In the ex vivo response, HLA-C-restricted CMV-specific TCR beta clonotypes were dominant, and in two of eight donors the single most frequent clonotype came from this HLA-C-restricted group.

Source: cultured PBMCs, taken from culture after CMV antigen stimulation. This receptor chain uses TRBV28 and TRBJ1-4, and TRBD1 may be the D gene, going by 6 matching bases. The receptor comes from a human donor in good health (CMV status not recorded). Some clones in this sample may be carry-over from other donors' samples. CDR3 protein: CASCQGREKLFF. The sequenced DNA: TGTGCCAGCTGCCAGGGGCGGGAAAAACTGTTTTTT.